The T cell receptor beta chain described here comes from a study of shared clonotypes between healthy human individuals. Broader study findings: Rarefaction indicated that sorted-subset sequencing remained incomplete although depth was large. The naive CD4 repertoires of a handful of donors were compared, and roughly 5% of clonotypes were shared.

Germline assignment: CDR1 LNHNV and CDR2 YYDKDF (reference sequence). V lost 3 bases to trimming and J lost 1 base; unmatched junction nucleotides: 7. This CDR3 has 17 amino acids. Notes on this clone: Its antigen is unknown.

Per the original methods: ImmunoSEQ output lacked quality scores and full-length reads, limiting matched filtering. TCRdb keeps only in-frame clones here, not all; method: immunoSEQ multiplex PCR. From that table come the V and J calls and clone size; the DNA was used to work out D and trimming. Of 2 million to 2.5 million clones in the sample, approximately 93% were seen once. The sample taken for sequencing was naive CD4+ T cells from PBMCs. The sample's subset: CD45RA+ positively selected. The chain is built from TRBV15 and TRBJ2-1, with TRBD2 identical over 9 bases. The clonotype was recovered from a man younger than 30 in good health. Some clones in this sample may be carry-over from other donors' samples. CDR3 in amino acids: CATSRHRLADSYNEQFF. The CDR3 coding sequence is TGTGCCACCAGCAGGCACCGACTAGCGGATTCCTACAATGAGCAGTTCTTC.